This T cell receptor (beta chain) stems from a study of blood T cell repertoires in COVID-19. As for the study in general: PBMCs, B-cell-depleted T cells, or T cells were the source of the cDNA or gDNA that made up the material.

In the source study's methods: Estimation of nucleated cell counts was performed using reference gene primer amplification. Assay used: immunoSEQ multiplex PCR; TCRdb lists only in-frame clones, some missing. V and J calls and clone size are as listed in that table; D and trimming were resolved from the DNA. The profile shows some 270,000 clones, about 87% of them singletons. A COVID-19 case was met by exposed participants within 2 weeks before study entry. Germline V gene sequence: CDR1 SGDLS, CDR2 YYNGEE. CDR3 length: 14 amino acids. The V end was cut by 0 bases, the J end by 14 bases, with 20 bases between.

The sequence was obtained from a woman in her forties who had been exposed to COVID-19. The sample comprised PBMCs or T cells enriched from blood (not recorded which). The chain carries TRBV9 and TRBJ1-2; perhaps TRBD1 as D (5 bases). The CDR3 region is CASSVASGGSGITF. DNA for the CDR3: TGTGCCAGCAGCGTAGCTTCGGGGGGAAGCGGTATTACCTTC.